These T cell receptor beta chains were read from a single sample in a study of blood T cell repertoires in COVID-19. Libraries were prepared by immunoSEQ multiplex PCR; TCRdb keeps only in-frame clonotypes and omits some of them. The profile covers 200,000 to 300,000 clones, with roughly 90% appearing a single time and less than 4.5% taken by the ten largest. Input material: PBMCs or T cells enriched from blood (not recorded which). The receptors stem from a woman in her 30s with acute COVID-19. Both conserved end residues are part of each CDR3. Fields, in order: J gene, V gene, CDR3 protein.

J: TRBJ1-3
V: TRBV6-5
CDR3: CASSTESSGNTIYF

J: TRBJ1-2
V: TRBV22-1
CDR3: CPGSAHEEGYGYTF

J: TRBJ1-5
V: TRBV15
CDR3: CATSRTPGTENQPQHF

J: TRBJ2-2
V: TRBV7-2
CDR3: CASSLARYTGELFF

J: TRBJ1-2
V: TRBV7-2
CDR3: CASSFTDRANGYTF

J: TRBJ1-1
V: TRBV19
CDR3: CASSIQGIMNTEAFF

J: TRBJ2-7
V: TRBV20-1
CDR3: CSASYGYEQYF

J: TRBJ2-5
V: TRBV18
CDR3: CASSPAGGETQYF

J: TRBJ1-2
V: TRBV6-5
CDR3: CASRPNRGGYGYTF

J: TRBJ2-7
V: TRBV11-2
CDR3: CASRRLERAYEQYF

J: TRBJ1-5
V: TRBV29-1
CDR3: CSVGTGGAWDSNQPQHF

J: TRBJ1-5
V: TRBV3-1/TRBV3-2
CDR3: CASSQDVTGGQPQHF

J: TRBJ2-1
V: TRBV24-1
CDR3: CATGGDSYNEQFF

J: TRBJ1-2
V: TRBV2
CDR3: CASSEALGTGGNYGYTF

J: TRBJ2-1
V: TRBV6-5
CDR3: CASSHRGTYNEQFF

J: TRBJ2-7
V: TRBV3-1/TRBV3-2
CDR3: CASSQGQGAREQYF

J: TRBJ2-5
V: TRBV7-9
CDR3: CASSFSGPETQYF

J: TRBJ1-1
V: TRBV4-3
CDR3: CASSHTGSTEAFF

J: TRBJ1-1
V: TRBV4-3
CDR3: CASSQDWAEEAFF

J: TRBJ1-2
V: TRBV2
CDR3: CASSEARPTGDGYTF